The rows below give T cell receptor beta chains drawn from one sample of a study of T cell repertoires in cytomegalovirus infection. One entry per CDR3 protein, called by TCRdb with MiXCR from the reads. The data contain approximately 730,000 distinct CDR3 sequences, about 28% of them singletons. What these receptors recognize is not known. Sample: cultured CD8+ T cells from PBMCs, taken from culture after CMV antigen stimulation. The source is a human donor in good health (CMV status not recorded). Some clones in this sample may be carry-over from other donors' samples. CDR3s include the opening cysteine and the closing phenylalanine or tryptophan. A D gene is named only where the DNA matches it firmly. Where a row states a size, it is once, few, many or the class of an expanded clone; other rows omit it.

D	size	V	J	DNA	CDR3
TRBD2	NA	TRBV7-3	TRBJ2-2	TGTGCCAGCAGCTGGATTAGCGGGGGGGATAGCACCGGGGAGCTGTTTTTT	CASSWISGGDSTGELFF
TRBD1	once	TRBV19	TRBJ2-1	TGTGCCAGTAGACTGGGACAGGGAGAGCAGTTCTTC	CASRLGQGEQFF
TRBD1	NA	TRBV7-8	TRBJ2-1	TGTGCCAGCAGCCTTACAGGGGGCCAAAGCTCCTACAATGAGCAGTTCTTC	CASSLTGGQSSYNEQFF
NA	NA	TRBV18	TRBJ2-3	TGTGCCAGCTCACCAACAGGCTCCGTCGGCACAGATACGCAGTATTTT	CASSPTGSVGTDTQYF
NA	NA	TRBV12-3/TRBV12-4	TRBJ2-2	TGTGCCAGCAGTTTATGGGGGGACCTGAACACCGGGGAGCTGTTTTTT	CASSLWGDLNTGELFF
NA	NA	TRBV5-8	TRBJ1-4	TGTGCCAGCAGAAGCGTCGAAAAACTGTTTTTT	CASRSVEKLFF
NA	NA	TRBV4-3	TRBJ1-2	TGCGCCAGCAGCCAAGATCGGACTGACTATGGCTACACCTTC	CASSQDRTDYGYTF
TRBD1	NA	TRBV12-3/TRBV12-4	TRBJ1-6	TGTGCCACCTCGACAGGGGGTAATTCACCCCTCCACTTT	CATSTGGNSPLHF
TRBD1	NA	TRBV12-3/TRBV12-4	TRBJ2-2	TGTGCCAACACCGTTCCGGGGCAGGACAGGGGTACCGGGGAGCTGTTTTTT	CANTVPGQDRGTGELFF
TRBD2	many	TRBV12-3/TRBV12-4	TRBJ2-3	TGTGCCAGCAGTTTAGCCATAGGGAGGGCTTCGAGGGCAGATACGCAGTATTTT	CASSLAIGRASRADTQYF
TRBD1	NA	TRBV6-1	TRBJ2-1	TGTGCCAGCAGTCCCGACAGGGGGTATGAGCAGTTCTTC	CASSPDRGYEQFF
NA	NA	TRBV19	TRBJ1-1	TGTGCCGGCGGAGCGCAGGGCTCCCCTGAAGCTTTCTTT	CAGGAQGSPEAFF
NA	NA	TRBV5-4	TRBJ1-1	TGTGCCAGCAGCTTGGGAGCCCAGCTTGAAGCTTTCTTT	CASSLGAQLEAFF
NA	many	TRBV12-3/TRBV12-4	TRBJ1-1	TGTGCCAGCATCCCAGGACATTTGAACACTGAAGCTTTCTTT	CASIPGHLNTEAFF
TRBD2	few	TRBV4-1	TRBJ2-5	TGCGCCAGCAGCCAAGAGCCCGGGACTACACAAGAGACCCAGTACTTC	CASSQEPGTTQETQYF
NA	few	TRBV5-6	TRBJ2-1	TGTGCCAGCAGCTTGAAGGGGGTAGAGCAGTTCTTC	CASSLKGVEQFF
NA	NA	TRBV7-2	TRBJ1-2	TGTGCCAGCAGCTTAGGGGAGACAGGATCTAACTATGGCTACACCTTC	CASSLGETGSNYGYTF
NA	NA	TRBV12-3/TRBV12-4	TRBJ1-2	TGTGCCAGTATCTCCGGGGTTTCTGGCTACACCTTC	CASISGVSGYTF
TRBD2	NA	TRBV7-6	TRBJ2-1	TGTGCCAGCAGCTGGACTAGCGGGGGGGCAGGTAATGAGCAGTTCTTC	CASSWTSGGAGNEQFF
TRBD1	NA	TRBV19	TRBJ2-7	TGTGCCAGTAGTTTTAGGACAGGGGTCTACGAGCAGTACTTC	CASSFRTGVYEQYF
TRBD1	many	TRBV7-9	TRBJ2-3	TGTGCCAGCAGCTTCCTCCGGGACAGGGGCACAGATACGCAGTATTTT	CASSFLRDRGTDTQYF
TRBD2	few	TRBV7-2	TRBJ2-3	TGTGCCAGCAGCACACTAGCGGGGGGTAGCACAGATACGCAGTATTTT	CASSTLAGGSTDTQYF
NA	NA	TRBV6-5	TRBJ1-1	TGTGCCAGCAGTTACTCGGTTAAAGGGAAAGACACTGAAGCTTTCTTT	CASSYSVKGKDTEAFF
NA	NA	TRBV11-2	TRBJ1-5	TGTGCCAGCAGCTTAGACCATAGCAATCAGCCCCAGCATTTT	CASSLDHSNQPQHF
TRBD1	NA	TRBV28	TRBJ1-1	TGTGCCAGCAGTACCCGGACAGGGGGTGAAGCTTTCTTT	CASSTRTGGEAFF
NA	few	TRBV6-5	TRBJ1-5	TGTGCCAGCAGTTACGATGGAAGAGGCAATCAGCCCCAGCATTTT	CASSYDGRGNQPQHF
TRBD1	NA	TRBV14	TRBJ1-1	TGTGCCAGCAGCCTCTCGAGGGACAGAGGTAACACTGAAGCTTTCTTT	CASSLSRDRGNTEAFF
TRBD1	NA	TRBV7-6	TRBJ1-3	TGTGCCAGCAGCTTATACAGGGGCCACTCTGGAAACACCATATATTTT	CASSLYRGHSGNTIYF
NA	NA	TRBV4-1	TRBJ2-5	TGCGCCAGCAGCGAAGGGCAGACCCAGTACTTC	CASSEGQTQYF
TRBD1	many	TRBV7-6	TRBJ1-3	TGTGCCAGCAGCCGCGGACAGGGGGCTGGAAACACCATATATTTT	CASSRGQGAGNTIYF
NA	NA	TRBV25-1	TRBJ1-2	TGTGCCAGCAGTGGCCAAAACAGGGACCGCTGGGGCTACACCTTC	CASSGQNRDRWGYTF
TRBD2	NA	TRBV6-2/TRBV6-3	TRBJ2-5	TGTGCCAGCGAGGGAGGGAAAGAGACCCAGTACTTC	CASEGGKETQYF
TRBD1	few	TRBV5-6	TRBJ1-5	TGTGCCAGCAGCTCGACAGGGGAAGGGGGCAATCAGCCCCAGCATTTT	CASSSTGEGGNQPQHF
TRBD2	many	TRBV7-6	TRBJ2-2	TGTGCCAGCAGCTTACTGGGGACTAGCGGGGTACTGAACACCGGGGAGCTGTTTTTT	CASSLLGTSGVLNTGELFF
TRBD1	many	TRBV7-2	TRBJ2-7	TGTGCCAGCCGTCCACAGGGGGCTCACGAGCAGTACTTC	CASRPQGAHEQYF
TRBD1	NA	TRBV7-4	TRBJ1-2	TGTGCCAGCTTGGGACAGGGACCTAACTATGGCTACACCTTC	CASLGQGPNYGYTF
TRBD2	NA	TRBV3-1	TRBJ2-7	TGTGCCAGCAGTCCAATGGGGGAGGGCGGACCCTACGAGCAGTACTTC	CASSPMGEGGPYEQYF
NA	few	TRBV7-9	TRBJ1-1	TGTGCCAGCACCTGGGGGCTTGAAGCTTTCTTT	CASTWGLEAFF
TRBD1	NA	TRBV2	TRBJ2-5	TGTGCCAGCAGCCGACAGGGGACCGCGGGGCACGAGACCCAGTACTTC	CASSRQGTAGHETQYF
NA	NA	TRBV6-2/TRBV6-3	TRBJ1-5	TGTGCCAGCAGTTACTCGATGGAACAGGGTAGGGGTTTCAATCAGCCCCAGCATTTT	CASSYSMEQGRGFNQPQHF
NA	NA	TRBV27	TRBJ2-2	TGTGCCAGCAGTTCTTACTCCCTCCTCTCGACCGGGGAGCTGTTTTTT	CASSSYSLLSTGELFF
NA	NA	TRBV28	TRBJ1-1	TGTGCCAGCAGTTCCCCCCCAGGGAGTGGAACTGAAGCTTTCTTT	CASSSPPGSGTEAFF
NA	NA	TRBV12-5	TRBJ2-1	TGTGCTAGTGGTTTTTCCCACGGGGGCTTGTACTCCTACAATGAGCAGTTCTTC	CASGFSHGGLYSYNEQFF
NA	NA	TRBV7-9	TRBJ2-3	TGTGCCAGCAGCTTTCGGCCCGGAGGGGGTAGCACAGATACGCAGTATTTT	CASSFRPGGGSTDTQYF
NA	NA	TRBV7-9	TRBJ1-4	TGTGCCAGCATCCCACCGGGCTCAAATGAAAAACTGTTTTTT	CASIPPGSNEKLFF
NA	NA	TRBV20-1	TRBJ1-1	TGCAGTGCTATACAGGTCGGAGGGCCTGAAGCTTTCTTT	CSAIQVGGPEAFF
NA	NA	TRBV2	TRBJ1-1	TGTGCCAGCAGTGAAGCAAAAATCACAGCGAACACTGAAGCTTTCTTT	CASSEAKITANTEAFF
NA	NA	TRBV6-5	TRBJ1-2	TGTGCCAGCAGTTACAACGGGAGGGCCTATGGCTACACCTTC	CASSYNGRAYGYTF
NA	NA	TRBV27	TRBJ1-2	TGTGCCAGCAGTCAGTTAGGCGCGAGAACGATCCCTTATGGCTACACCTTC	CASSQLGARTIPYGYTF
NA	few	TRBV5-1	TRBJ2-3	TGCGCCAGCAGCGCGGGACAGTTTAGCACAGATACGCAGTATTTT	CASSAGQFSTDTQYF
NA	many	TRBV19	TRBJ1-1	TGTGCCAGTAGTACGTCTTCTGGAGGACCTGAAGCTTTCTTT	CASSTSSGGPEAFF
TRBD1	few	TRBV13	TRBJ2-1	TGTGCCAGCAGCTATGGACAGGGGGCAGGGAATGAGCAGTTCTTC	CASSYGQGAGNEQFF
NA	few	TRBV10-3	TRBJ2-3	TGTGCCATCCGTGTGACCCCAGATACGCAGTATTTT	CAIRVTPDTQYF
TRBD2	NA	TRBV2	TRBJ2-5	TGTGCCAGCGGCAGACTAGCGGGGCCCTCCCAAGAGACCCAGTACTTC	CASGRLAGPSQETQYF
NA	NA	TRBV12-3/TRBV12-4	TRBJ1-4	TGTGCCAGCAGTTCCACACCCAGACCTACTGGAAGTGAAAAACTGTTTTTT	CASSSTPRPTGSEKLFF
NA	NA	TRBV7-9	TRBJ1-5	TGTGCCAGCGCTTCGGGGCCCAATCAGCCCCAGCATTTT	CASASGPNQPQHF
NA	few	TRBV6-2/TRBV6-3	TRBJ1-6	TGTGCCAGCAGTTACCCTTCCTGGACGGAATATAATTCACCCCTCCACTTT	CASSYPSWTEYNSPLHF